One and the same sample provided the 25 T cell receptor beta chains below, sequenced in a study of control samples from healthy donors and cancer patients. Profiling relied on immunoSEQ multiplex PCR, and the TCRdb table lists in-frame clones only, not all of them. The table lists under 450,000 clones, 90% of them singletons. The sequenced sample was PBMCs. Receptors were obtained from a man aged 35 to 55 with head and neck cancer.

The chain combines TRBV19 with TRBJ2-3; D is perhaps TRBD2 (5 bases). Trimming left V 1 base short and J 1 base short, with 12 bases between. The CDR3 covers 16 residues. Germline-derived CDR1 and CDR2 are LNHDA and SQIVND (reference sequence). In nucleotides, the CDR3 is TGTGCCAGTAGTATAGGGCCGGGGATGGGCACAGATACGCAGTATTTT. Amino acid sequence: CASSIGPGMGTDTQYF.

CDR3 bases: TGTGCCAGCAGTCACCAGGGAAGAACCTACGAGCAGTACTTC. Its translation is CASSHQGRTYEQYF. The rearrangement uses TRBV28 and TRBJ2-7; D is possibly TRBD1 (5 bases). Germline CDR1 reads MDHEN; CDR2 reads SYDVKM. The CDR3 covers 14 residues. The V and J ends lost 5 bases and 2 bases respectively, with 13 bases between them.

This clone was picked up a small number of times. V and J are TRBV6-5 and TRBJ1-1, with D maybe TRBD1 (6 bases). Trimming shortened V by 2 bases and J by 1 base, and 11 bases separated the two germline ends. The CDR3 runs 15 residues. CDR1 MNHEY and CDR2 SVGAGI come from the germline V gene. The CDR3 DNA sequence: TGTGCCAGCAGTTACGGTGCGGGGGCGAACACTGAAGCTTTCTTT. Residues: CASSYGAGANTEAFF.

The chain employs TRBV19 and TRBJ2-1, with TRBD2 matching over 7 bases. With 5 bases clipped from V and 8 bases from J, the junction kept 12 bases outside the gene matches. The length of the CDR3 is 15 residues. Germline loops: CDR1 LNHDA, CDR2 SQIVND (reference sequence). CDR3 in DNA: TGTGCCAGTAGTCAAGGGACTATGCCCGGTGATGAGCAGTTCTTC. Translating gives CASSQGTMPGDEQFF. Variable domain in full (rest from reference TRBV19 and TRBJ2-1): DGGITQSPKYLFRKEGQNVTLSCEQNLNHDAMYWYRQDPGQGLRLIYYSQIVNDFQKGDIAEGYSVSREKKESFPLTVTSAQKNPTAFYLCASSQGTMPGDEQFFGPGTRLTVL.

This rearrangement joins TRBV3-1 (or the pseudogene TRBV3-2) to TRBJ2-2; the D gene is possibly TRBD1 (5 bases). Trimming cost V 1 base and J 5 bases, with 11 bases left between them. Germline CDR1 is LGHDT and CDR2 is YNNKEL (reference sequence). This CDR3 is built from 15 residues. As DNA, the CDR3 is TGTGCCAGCAGCCAAGGCAGGGCGGAGACCGGGGAGCTGTTTTTT. It codes for CASSQGRAETGELFF.

The gene calls are TRBV5-1 and TRBJ1-1; D possibly corresponds to TRBD1 (6 bases). The CDR3 is 14 residues long. The ends were cut back, 0 bases at V and 8 bases at J, with 14 bases in the middle. CDR1 is SGHRS and CDR2 is YFSETQ in the germline V gene. CDR3 nucleotides: TGCGCCAGCAGCTTGGGGACAGACAAAACCGAAGCTTTCTTT. Translated, it gives CASSLGTDKTEAFF.

The chain is built from TRBV3-1 (or the pseudogene TRBV3-2) and TRBJ2-7; D is possibly TRBD2 (5 bases). Per the germline V gene, CDR1 is LGHDT and CDR2 is YNNKEL (reference sequence). The CDR3 is made up of 22 amino acids. V was cut by 1 base and J by 0 bases, with 31 bases left in between. CDR3: CASSQVKEGVDLNVRSSYEQYF. CDR3 coding DNA: TGTGCCAGCAGCCAAGTTAAGGAAGGCGTGGACTTGAACGTCCGGAGCTCCTACGAGCAGTACTTC.

The rearrangement joins TRBV7-9 to TRBJ2-2; D unresolved. V was trimmed by 5 bases and J by 6 bases, leaving 16 bases between them. The CDR3 length is 15 residues. Germline V gene lookup returns CDR1 SEHNR and CDR2 FQNEAQ (reference sequence). Here the CDR3 DNA reads TGTGCCAGCAGCCCCCCCGAAGTGTGGGCCGGGGAGCTGTTTTTT. This gives the protein CASSPPEVWAGELFF.

The chain has TRBV28 and TRBJ1-5; TRBD1 matches at 11 bases. Per germline, CDR1 MDHEN and CDR2 SYDVKM. CDR3 length equals 18 residues. J lost 7 bases, V lost 2 bases, and 13 bases had no gene match. CDR3 region: CASSLAKPGQGVKQPQHF. The CDR3, as DNA: TGTGCCAGCAGTTTAGCCAAACCGGGACAGGGGGTAAAGCAGCCCCAGCATTTT.

V usage is TRBV6-1 and J usage is TRBJ2-5, with a tentative D call TRBD1 (5 bases). The CDR3 loop spans 14 amino acids. Looked up from germline, CDR1 is MNHNS and CDR2 is SASEGT. V was pared by 2 bases and J by 5 bases, with 12 bases between. CDR3 bases: TGTGCCAGCAGTGAACGGTGGACACCCGAGACCCAGTACTTC. Protein: CASSERWTPETQYF.

This chain joins TRBV6-2 or TRBV6-3 and TRBJ2-3; a weak D match, TRBD2 (7 bases). In germline, CDR1 is MNHEY, CDR2 SVGEGT. The CDR3 covers 16 residues. Trimming stripped 6 bases from V and 1 base from J, with 17 bases between. In DNA form, the CDR3 reads TGTGCCAGCAGCTTATTCCGGGGGGCTGGCACAGATACGCAGTATTTT. Amino acid sequence: CASSLFRGAGTDTQYF.

The rearrangement uses TRBV27 and TRBJ2-7, with TRBD2 as a possible D gene (6 bases). With 3 bases removed from V and 6 bases from J, the gap between germline ends came to 12 bases. Germline V gene lookup returns CDR1 MNHEY and CDR2 SMNVEV (reference sequence). The CDR3 consists of 13 residues. The CDR3 bases are TGTGCCAGCAGTTTTGACGGGGGTCTCGAGCAGTACTTC. Translated: CASSFDGGLEQYF.

As DNA, the CDR3 is TGTGCCAGCAGCTTGGATAGGGGGCTTACTGAAGCTTTCTTT. This gives the protein CASSLDRGLTEAFF. The chain carries TRBV5-4 and TRBJ1-1, with 7 bases aligning to TRBD1. This CDR3 spans 14 amino acids. Germline CDR1 and CDR2: SGHNT and YYREEE (reference sequence). J lost 5 bases, V lost 0 bases, and 4 bases had no gene match.

This chain joins TRBV9 and TRBJ2-7; TRBD2 might be the D (6 bases). Germline V gene sequence: CDR1 SGDLS, CDR2 YYNGEE. The CDR3 spans 17 residues. V lost 7 bases, J lost 0 bases, and 23 bases lay in between. For the CDR3, the DNA is TGTGCCAGCGGGACCCCCACCAGGGACTTGAGCTCCTACGAGCAGTACTTC. This sequence encodes CASGTPTRDLSSYEQYF. Together with reference TRBV9 and TRBJ2-7, the CDR3 gives the full variable domain: DSGVTQTPKHLITATGQRVTLRCSPRSGDLSVYWYQQSLDQGLQFLIQYYNGEERAKGNILERFSAQQFPDLHSELNLSSLELGDSALYFCASGTPTRDLSSYEQYFGPGTRLTVT.

V and J are TRBV18 and TRBJ2-7; 11 positions agree with TRBD1. V was clipped by 5 bases and J by 0 bases; unmatched bases: 3. The germline V gene has CDR1 KGHSH and CDR2 LQKENI. The CDR3 is 15 residues long. The CDR3 loop reads CASSAGTGGSYEQYF. The CDR3 nucleotides read TGTGCCAGCTCAGCGGGGACAGGGGGCTCCTACGAGCAGTACTTC.

This clone was counted once. The gene calls are TRBV6-6 and TRBJ1-5; D gene unclear. The CDR3 is made up of 16 amino acids. Trimming shortened V by 3 bases and J by 2 bases, and 14 bases separated the two germline ends. Germline CDR1 reads MNHNY; CDR2 reads SVGAGI (reference sequence). For the CDR3, the DNA is TGTGCCAGCAGTTATGGGCTACGTCGGGGCAATCAGCCCCAGCATTTT. This gives the protein CASSYGLRRGNQPQHF.

The chain joins TRBV28 to TRBJ2-5; D is possibly TRBD1 (5 bases). V lost 4 bases to trimming and J lost 6 bases, with 12 bases between them. This CDR3 has 13 residues. Germline V gene sequence: CDR1 MDHEN, CDR2 SYDVKM. The CDR3 DNA reads TGTGCCAGCAGTTCCAGGGTTGGGAAGACCCAGTACTTC. It translates to CASSSRVGKTQYF.

A remark on this clone: One end of the junction fails to match germline, which may point to a read error. The rearrangement uses TRBV7-7 and TRBJ2-2; D is unresolved. Germline CDR1 reads SSHAT; CDR2 reads FNYEAQ (reference sequence). This CDR3 has 13 amino acids. CDR3 bases: TGTGCTAGCAGCTTACGTACAAACGGGGAGCTGTTTTTT. Translated, it gives CASSLRTNGELFF. Full variable domain (rest looked up from reference TRBV7-7 and TRBJ2-2): GAGVSQSPRYKVTKRGQDVTLRCDPISSHATLYWYQQALGQGPEFLTYFNYEAQPDKSGLPSDRFSAERPEGSISTLTIQRTEQRDSAMYRCASSLRTNGELFFGEGSRLTVL.

The V call is TRBV6-5, the J call TRBJ2-7; D not certain. Germline V CDR1 and CDR2: MNHEY, SVGAGI. The CDR3 runs 15 residues. The V end was cut by 7 bases, the J end by 0 bases, with 16 bases between. The CDR3 reads CASKLGPEGSYEQYF. CDR3 DNA sequence: TGTGCCAGCAAACTGGGCCCCGAAGGCTCCTACGAGCAGTACTTC.

The chain employs TRBV4-1 and TRBJ2-1; D is possibly TRBD1 or TRBD2 (5 bases each). V was cut by 4 bases and J by 10 bases, with 11 bases left in between. The CDR3 runs to 12 residues. CDR1 and CDR2 from the germline V gene are MGHRA and YSYEKL. CDR3 sequence (DNA): TGCGCCAGCAGCCCCCACGGGGACGAGCAGTTCTTC. It translates to CASSPHGDEQFF.

CDR3 protein: CASSLGGTNQPQHF. The CDR3 coding sequence is TGTGCCAGCAGCTTAGGAGGCACAAATCAGCCCCAGCATTTT. This chain joins TRBV13 and TRBJ1-5; D unclear. CDR1 is PRHDT and CDR2 is FYEKMQ in the germline V gene (reference sequence). V was cut by 0 bases and J by 4 bases, with 7 bases left in between. This CDR3 has 14 residues. The whole variable domain, filled in from reference TRBV13 and TRBJ1-5, reads AAGVIQSPRHLIKEKRETATLKCYPIPRHDTVYWYQQGPGQDPQFLISFYEKMQSDKGSIPDRFSAQQFSDYHSELNMSSLELGDSALYFCASSLGGTNQPQHFGDGTRLSIL.

This rearrangement joins TRBV29-1 to TRBJ2-1; D gene unclear. CDR3 length: 14 residues. The germline V and J ends were trimmed by 1 base and 8 bases, with 15 bases remaining between them. Looked up from germline, CDR1 is SQVTM and CDR2 is ANQGSEA. The CDR3 protein is CSVEGAFSGDEQFF. For the CDR3, the DNA is TGCAGCGTTGAAGGAGCTTTCTCTGGAGATGAGCAGTTCTTC.

The genes are TRBV6-2 or TRBV6-3 and TRBJ2-3, with 11 bases identical to TRBD2. This CDR3 is built from 18 residues. Per germline, CDR1 MNHEY and CDR2 SVGEGT. Germline trimming cut 0 bases from V and 2 bases from J; bases unmatched to any gene: 7. DNA for the CDR3: TGTGCCAGCAGTTACTCAATAGCGGGGGGGCCCCCCACAGATACGCAGTATTTT. Its protein is CASSYSIAGGPPTDTQYF.

This clone showed up just once. The genes are TRBV7-3 and TRBJ2-2, with TRBD1 matching 8 bases. Germline assignment: CDR1 SGHTA and CDR2 FQGTGA. Germline trimming cut 5 bases from V and 5 bases from J; bases unmatched to any gene: 10. CDR3 size: 16 residues. The CDR3 protein is CASSHRTGRETGELFF. The CDR3 DNA reads TGTGCCAGCAGCCATCGGACAGGGAGAGAGACCGGGGAGCTGTTTTTT.

The chain couples TRBV18 to TRBJ1-4; D uncertain. This CDR3 has 13 residues. Germline V gene sequence: CDR1 KGHSH, CDR2 LQKENI. V dropped 0 bases and J dropped 4 bases, with 3 bases sitting between them. The DNA for the CDR3 is TGTGCCAGCTCACCACCGAATAATGAAAAACTGTTTTTT. The encoded protein is CASSPPNNEKLFF.